The following is a T cell receptor (beta chain) sequence with its context. This entry comes from a study of T-cell memory formation after mild COVID-19. The CDR3 runs 15 residues. Germline V gives CDR1 SGHRS, CDR2 YFSETQ. The J segment lost 10 bases and the V segment lost 3 bases, leaving 10 bases of the junction unmatched. TCRdb re-called the 5' RACE reads with MiXCR, one entry per CDR3 protein. This table holds over 400,000 distinct CDR3 sequences, less than 25% found once. This sequence was found in an adult woman who had mild COVID-19 (a few samples of this study predate the infection). Cell type and time point are not known. The rearrangement uses TRBV5-1 and TRBJ1-6; TRBD1 matches at 7 bases. Sequencing was performed on PBMCs or a T cell subset sorted from them (not recorded which). In DNA form, the CDR3 reads TGCGCCAGCAGCTCGGGCGATACAGGGGAATCACCCCTCCACTTT. Translated, it gives CASSSGDTGESPLHF.